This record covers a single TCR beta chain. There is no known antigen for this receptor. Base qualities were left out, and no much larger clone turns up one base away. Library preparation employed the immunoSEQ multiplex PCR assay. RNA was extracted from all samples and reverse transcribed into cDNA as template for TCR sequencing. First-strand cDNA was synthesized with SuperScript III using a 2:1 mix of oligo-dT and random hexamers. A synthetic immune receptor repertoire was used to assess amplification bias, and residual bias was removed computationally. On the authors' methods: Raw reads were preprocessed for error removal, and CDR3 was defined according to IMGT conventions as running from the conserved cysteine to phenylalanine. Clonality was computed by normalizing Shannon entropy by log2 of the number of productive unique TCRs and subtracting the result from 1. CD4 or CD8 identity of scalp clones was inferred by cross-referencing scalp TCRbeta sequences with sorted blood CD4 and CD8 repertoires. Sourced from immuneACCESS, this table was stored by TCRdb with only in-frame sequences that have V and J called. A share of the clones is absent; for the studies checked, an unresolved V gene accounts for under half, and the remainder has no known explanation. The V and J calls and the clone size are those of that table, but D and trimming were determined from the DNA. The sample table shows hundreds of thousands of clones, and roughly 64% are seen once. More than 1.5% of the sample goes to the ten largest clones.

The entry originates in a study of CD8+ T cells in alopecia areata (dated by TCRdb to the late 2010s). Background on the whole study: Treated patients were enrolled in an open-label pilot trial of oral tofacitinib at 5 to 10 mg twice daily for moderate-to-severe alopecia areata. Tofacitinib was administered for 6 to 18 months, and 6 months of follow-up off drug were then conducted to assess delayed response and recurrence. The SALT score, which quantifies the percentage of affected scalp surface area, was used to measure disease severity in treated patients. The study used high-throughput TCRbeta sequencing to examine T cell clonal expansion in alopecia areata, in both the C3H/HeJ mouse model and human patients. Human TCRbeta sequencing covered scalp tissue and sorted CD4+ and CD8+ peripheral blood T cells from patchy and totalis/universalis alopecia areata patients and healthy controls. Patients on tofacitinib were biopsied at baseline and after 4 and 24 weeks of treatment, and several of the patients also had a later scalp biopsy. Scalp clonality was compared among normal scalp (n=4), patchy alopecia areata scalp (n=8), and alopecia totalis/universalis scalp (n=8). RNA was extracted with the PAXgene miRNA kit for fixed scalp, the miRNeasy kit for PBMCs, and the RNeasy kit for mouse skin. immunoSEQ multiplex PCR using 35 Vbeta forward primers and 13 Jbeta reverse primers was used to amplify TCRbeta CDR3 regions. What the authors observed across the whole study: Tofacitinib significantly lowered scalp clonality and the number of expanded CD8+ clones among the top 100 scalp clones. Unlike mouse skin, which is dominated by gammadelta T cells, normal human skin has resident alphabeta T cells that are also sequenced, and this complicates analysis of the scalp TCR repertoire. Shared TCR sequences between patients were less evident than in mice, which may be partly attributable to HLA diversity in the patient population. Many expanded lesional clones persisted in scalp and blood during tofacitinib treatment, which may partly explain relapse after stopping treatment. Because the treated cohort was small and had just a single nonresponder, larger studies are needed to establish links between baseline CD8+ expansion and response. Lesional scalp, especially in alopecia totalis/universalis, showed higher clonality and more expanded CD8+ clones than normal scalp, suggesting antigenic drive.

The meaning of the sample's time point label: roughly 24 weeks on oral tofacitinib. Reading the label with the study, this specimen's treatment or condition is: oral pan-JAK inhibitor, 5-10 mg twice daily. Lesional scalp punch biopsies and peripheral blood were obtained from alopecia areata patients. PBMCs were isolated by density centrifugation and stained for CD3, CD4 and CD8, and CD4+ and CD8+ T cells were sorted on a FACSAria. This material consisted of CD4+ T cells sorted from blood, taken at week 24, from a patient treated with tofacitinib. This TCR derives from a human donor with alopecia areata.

The DNA reads TGTGCCACTCGGCCAGGGTTGAATTCACCCCTCCACTTT. The encoded protein is CATRPGLNSPLHF. The chain is encoded by TRBV15 joined to TRBJ1-6; a tentative D match to TRBD1 spans 5 bases. CDR3 length: 13 amino acids, cysteine to phenylalanine. Of all the DNA, just the CDR3 is kept, 39 bases in frame from base 1. CDR1 and CDR2 (LNHNV, YYDKDF) derive from the germline V gene (reference sequence). V lost 9 bases and J lost 7 bases; the stretch between them is 13 bases long.